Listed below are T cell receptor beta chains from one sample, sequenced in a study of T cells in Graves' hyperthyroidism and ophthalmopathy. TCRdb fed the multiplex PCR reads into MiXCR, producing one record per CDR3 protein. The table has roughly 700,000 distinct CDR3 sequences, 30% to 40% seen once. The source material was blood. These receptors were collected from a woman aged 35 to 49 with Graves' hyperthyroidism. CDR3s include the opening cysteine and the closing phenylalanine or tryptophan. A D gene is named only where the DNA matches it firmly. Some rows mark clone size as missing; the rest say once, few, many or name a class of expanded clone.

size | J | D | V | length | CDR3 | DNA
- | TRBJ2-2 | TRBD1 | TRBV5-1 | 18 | CASSLRSGTGGNTGELFF | TGCGCCAGCAGCCTGAGGTCAGGGACAGGGGGCAACACCGGGGAGCTGTTTTTT
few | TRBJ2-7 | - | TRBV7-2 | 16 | CASSLDGGGSSYEQYF | TGTGCCAGCAGCTTAGATGGGGGCGGGAGTTCTTACGAGCAGTACTTC
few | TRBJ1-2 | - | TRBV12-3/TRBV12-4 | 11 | CATLRRRHHTF | TGTGCCACCTTAAGGAGAAGGCACCACACCTTC
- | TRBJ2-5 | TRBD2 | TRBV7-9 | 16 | CASSPSGTSGGETQYF | TGTGCCAGCAGTCCGTCCGGGACTAGCGGGGGAGAGACCCAGTACTTC
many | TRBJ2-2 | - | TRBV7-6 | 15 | CASSFARVNTGELFF | TGTGCCAGCAGCTTTGCCAGGGTGAACACCGGGGAGCTGTTTTTT
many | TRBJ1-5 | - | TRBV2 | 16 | CASSEAWWGRGQPQHF | TGTGCCAGCAGTGAAGCTTGGTGGGGACGGGGCCAGCCCCAGCATTTT
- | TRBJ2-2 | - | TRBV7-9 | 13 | CASSLTGTPELFF | TGTGCCAGCAGTCTCACTGGGACTCCAGAGCTGTTTTTT
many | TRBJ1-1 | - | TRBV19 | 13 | CASSTQTNTEAFF | TGTGCCAGTAGTACTCAAACGAACACTGAAGCTTTCTTT
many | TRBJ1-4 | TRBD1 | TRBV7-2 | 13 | CASSLGRDRAPFF | TGTGCCAGCAGCTTAGGGCGGGACAGGGCGCCGTTTTTT
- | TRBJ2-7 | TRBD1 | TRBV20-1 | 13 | CSARATGGPEQYF | TGCAGTGCTAGAGCCACAGGGGGGCCCGAGCAGTACTTC
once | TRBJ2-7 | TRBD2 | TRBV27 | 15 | CASRGRGEILYEQYF | TGTGCCAGCAGAGGGCGGGGGGAGATCCTGTACGAGCAGTACTTC
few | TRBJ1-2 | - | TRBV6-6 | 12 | CASGRGVYGYTF | TGTGCCAGCGGGAGGGGTGTATATGGCTACACCTTC
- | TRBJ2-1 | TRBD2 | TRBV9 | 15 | CASSVISGGASEQFF | TGTGCCAGCAGCGTAATTAGCGGGGGGGCGAGTGAGCAGTTCTTC
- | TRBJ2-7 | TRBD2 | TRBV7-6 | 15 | CASSPTQGTSSEQYF | TGTGCCAGCAGCCCAACCCAGGGGACTAGCTCTGAGCAGTACTTC
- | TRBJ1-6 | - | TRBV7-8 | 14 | CASSRQAYNSPLHF | TGTGCCAGCAGCCGACAGGCCTATAATTCACCCCTCCACTTT
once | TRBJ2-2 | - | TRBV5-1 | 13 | CASSLEPSGELFF | TGCGCCAGCAGCTTGGAGCCTAGCGGGGAGCTGTTTTTT
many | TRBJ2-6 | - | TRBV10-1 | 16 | CASSEDRVSGANVLTF | TGCGCCAGCAGTGAGGACAGAGTCTCTGGGGCCAACGTCCTGACTTTC
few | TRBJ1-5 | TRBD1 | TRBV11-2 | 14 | CASSPEQGNQPQHF | TGTGCCAGCAGCCCGGAACAGGGGAATCAGCCCCAGCATTTT
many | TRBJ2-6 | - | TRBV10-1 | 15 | CASSEGSTGANVLTF | TGCGCCAGCAGTGAAGGGAGTACTGGGGCCAACGTCCTGACTTTC
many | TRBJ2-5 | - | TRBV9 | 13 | CASSVGLQETQYF | TGTGCCAGCAGCGTAGGGCTACAAGAGACCCAGTACTTC
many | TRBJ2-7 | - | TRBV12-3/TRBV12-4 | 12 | CASSSQGIGQYF | TGTGCCAGCAGTTCCCAGGGGATTGGGCAGTACTTC
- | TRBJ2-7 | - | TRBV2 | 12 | CASTASLREQYF | TGTGCCAGCACAGCATCCCTGCGAGAGCAGTACTTC
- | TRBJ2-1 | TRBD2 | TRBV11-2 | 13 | CASSLLAVNEQFF | TGTGCCAGCAGTCTCCTAGCGGTCAATGAGCAGTTCTTC
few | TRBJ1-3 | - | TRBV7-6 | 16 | CASSPQAGSSGNTIYF | TGTGCCAGCAGCCCCCAGGCCGGATCCTCTGGAAACACCATATATTTT
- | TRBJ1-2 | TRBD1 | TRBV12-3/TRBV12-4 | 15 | CASNLDRVGNYGYTF | TGTGCCAGCAACCTCGACAGGGTTGGTAACTATGGCTACACCTTC
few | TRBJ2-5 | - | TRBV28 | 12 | CASTWGQETQYF | TGTGCCAGCACATGGGGTCAAGAGACCCAGTACTTC
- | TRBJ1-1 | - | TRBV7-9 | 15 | CASRRGGLTSTEAFF | TGTGCCAGCAGAAGGGGGGGTCTCACGTCCACTGAAGCTTTCTTT
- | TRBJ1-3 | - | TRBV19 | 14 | CASSRQVSENTIYF | TGTGCCAGTTCCCGACAGGTCTCAGAAAACACAATATATTTT
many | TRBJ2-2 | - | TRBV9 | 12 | CASSVGSGELFF | TGTGCCAGCAGCGTCGGCTCCGGGGAGCTGTTTTTT
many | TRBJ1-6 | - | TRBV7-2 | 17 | CASSLRAGSSYNSPLHF | TGTGCCAGCAGCTTACGCGCTGGGAGCTCCTATAATTCACCCCTCCACTTT
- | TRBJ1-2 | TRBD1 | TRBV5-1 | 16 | CASSLVGTGGAIGYTF | TGCGCCAGCAGCTTGGTCGGGACAGGGGGCGCTATTGGCTACACCTTC
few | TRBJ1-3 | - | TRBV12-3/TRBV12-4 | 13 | CASRSQGRNTIYF | TGTGCCAGCAGATCCCAGGGAAGAAACACCATATATTTT
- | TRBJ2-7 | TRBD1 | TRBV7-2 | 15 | CASSPGRGQTYEQYF | TGTGCCAGCAGCCCGGGCAGGGGGCAGACCTACGAGCAGTACTTC
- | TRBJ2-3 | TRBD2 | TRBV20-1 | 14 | CSASSGRGADTQYF | TGCAGTGCTAGTAGCGGGAGGGGTGCAGATACGCAGTATTTT
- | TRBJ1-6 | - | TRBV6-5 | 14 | CASSPLEVNSPLHF | TGTGCCAGCAGTCCCCTGGAGGTGAATTCACCCCTCCACTTT
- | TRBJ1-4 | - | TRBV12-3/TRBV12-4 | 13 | CAVQEDPNEKLFF | TGTGCGGTCCAGGAAGATCCGAATGAAAAACTGTTTTTT